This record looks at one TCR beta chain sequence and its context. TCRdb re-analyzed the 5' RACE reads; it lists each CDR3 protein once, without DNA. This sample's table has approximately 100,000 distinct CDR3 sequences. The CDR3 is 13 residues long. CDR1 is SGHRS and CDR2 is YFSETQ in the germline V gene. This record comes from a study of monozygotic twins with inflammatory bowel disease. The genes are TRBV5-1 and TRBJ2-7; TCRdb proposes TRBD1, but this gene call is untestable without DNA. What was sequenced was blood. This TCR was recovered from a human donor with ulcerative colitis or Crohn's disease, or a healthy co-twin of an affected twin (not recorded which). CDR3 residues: CASHPGGSYEQYF.